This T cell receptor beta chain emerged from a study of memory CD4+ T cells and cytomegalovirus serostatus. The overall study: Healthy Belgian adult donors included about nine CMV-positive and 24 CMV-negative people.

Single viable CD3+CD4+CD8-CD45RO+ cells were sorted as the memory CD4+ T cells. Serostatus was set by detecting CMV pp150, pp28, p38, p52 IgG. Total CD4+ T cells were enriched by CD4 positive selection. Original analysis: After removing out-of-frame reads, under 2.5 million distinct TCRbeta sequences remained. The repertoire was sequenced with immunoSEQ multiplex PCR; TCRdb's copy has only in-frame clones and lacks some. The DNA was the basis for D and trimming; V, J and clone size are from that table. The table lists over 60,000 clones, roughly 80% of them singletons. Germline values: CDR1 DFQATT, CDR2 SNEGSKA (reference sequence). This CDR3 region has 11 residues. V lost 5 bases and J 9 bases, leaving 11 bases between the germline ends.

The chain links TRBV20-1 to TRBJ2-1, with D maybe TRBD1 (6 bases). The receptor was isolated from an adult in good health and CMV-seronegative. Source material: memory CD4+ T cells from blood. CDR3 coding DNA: TGCAGTGCTGCCCCACAGGGTGAGCAGTTCTTC. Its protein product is CSAAPQGEQFF.